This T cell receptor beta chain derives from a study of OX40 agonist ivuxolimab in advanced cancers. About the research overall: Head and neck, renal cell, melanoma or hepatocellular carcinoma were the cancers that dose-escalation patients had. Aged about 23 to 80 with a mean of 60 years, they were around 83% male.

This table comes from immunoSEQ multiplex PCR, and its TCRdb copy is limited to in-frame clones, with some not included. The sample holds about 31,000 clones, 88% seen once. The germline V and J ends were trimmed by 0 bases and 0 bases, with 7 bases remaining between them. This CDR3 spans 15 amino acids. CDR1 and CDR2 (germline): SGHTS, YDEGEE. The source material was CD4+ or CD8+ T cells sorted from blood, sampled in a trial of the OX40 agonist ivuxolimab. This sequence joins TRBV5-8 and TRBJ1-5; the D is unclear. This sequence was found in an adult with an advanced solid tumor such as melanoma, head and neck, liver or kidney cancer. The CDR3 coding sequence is TGTGCCAGCAGCTTGGGATGGGATAGCAATCAGCCCCAGCATTTT. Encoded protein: CASSLGWDSNQPQHF.